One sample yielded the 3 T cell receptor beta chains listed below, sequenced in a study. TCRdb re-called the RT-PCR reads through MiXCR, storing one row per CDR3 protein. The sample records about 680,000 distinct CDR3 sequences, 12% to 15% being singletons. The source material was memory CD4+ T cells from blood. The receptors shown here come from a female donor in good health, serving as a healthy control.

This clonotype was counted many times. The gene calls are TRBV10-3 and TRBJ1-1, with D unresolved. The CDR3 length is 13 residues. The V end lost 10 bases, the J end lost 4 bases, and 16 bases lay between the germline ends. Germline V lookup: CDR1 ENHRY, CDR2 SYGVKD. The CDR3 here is CATRTSEGTEAFF. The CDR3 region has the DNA TGTGCCACGAGGACGTCCGAGGGCACTGAAGCTTTCTTT.

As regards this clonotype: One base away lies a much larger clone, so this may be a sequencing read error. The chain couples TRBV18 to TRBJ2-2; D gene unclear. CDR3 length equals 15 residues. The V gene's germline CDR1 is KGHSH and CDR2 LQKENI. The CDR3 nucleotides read TGTGCCGGCTCACCCCTTGAGGCGAACACCGGGGAGCTGTTTTTT. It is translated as CAGSPLEANTGELFF.

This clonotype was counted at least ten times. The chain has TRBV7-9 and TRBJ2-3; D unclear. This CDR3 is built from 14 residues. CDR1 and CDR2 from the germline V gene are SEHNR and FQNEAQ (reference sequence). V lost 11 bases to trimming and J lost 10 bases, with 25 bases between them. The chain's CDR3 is CASARSAGTVAQYF. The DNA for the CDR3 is TGTGCCTCAGCAAGATCGGCAGGCACAGTGGCGCAGTATTTT.